This T cell receptor (beta chain) was recovered during a study of blood T cell repertoires in COVID-19. For the study at large: Researchers got acute and convalescent COVID-19 samples from the United States, Italy and Spain. T cells, B-cell-depleted T cells, or PBMCs supplied cDNA or gDNA.

In the authors' methods: Estimation of nucleated cell counts was performed using reference gene primer amplification. Clones were read by immunoSEQ multiplex PCR, and TCRdb kept only the in-frame ones, dropping some. For V, J and clone size, that table is used; D and trimming come from the DNA. The repertoire holds 110,000 to 150,000 clones, just under 85% seen once, with around 2.7% in the top ten. V was trimmed by 1 base and J by 7 bases, leaving 9 bases between them. Germline CDR1 reads KGHDR; CDR2 reads SFDVKD. The CDR3 extends over 13 amino acids. Specimen: peripheral blood. This receptor was taken from a woman aged 80 or over with acute or convalescent COVID-19. The chain has TRBV24-1 and TRBJ1-1, with D possibly being TRBD1 (5 bases). The CDR3 protein is CATSDFKDIEAFF. CDR3 coding DNA: TGTGCCACCAGTGATTTTAAGGACATTGAAGCTTTCTTT.